Listed below are T cell receptor beta chains from one sample, sequenced in a study of cytomegalovirus exposure and HLA in healthy donors. Here immunoSEQ multiplex PCR was the method, and the copy in TCRdb shows in-frame clones only, minus some. In the table there are 110,000 to 150,000 clones, around 80% of which are singletons. Sequenced: PBMCs. The origin of the receptors is a woman aged 35 to 49 in good health and CMV-seropositive. The CDR3 runs from the conserved cysteine through the conserved F or W. A D gene is named only where the DNA matches it firmly. Only some rows state a clone size, as once, few, many or a class for expanded clones.

TRBV28	TRBJ2-4	-	-	CASGRQSAVAKNIQYF	TGTGCCAGCGGTAGACAGAGTGCCGTAGCCAAAAACATTCAGTACTTC
TRBV19	TRBJ2-3	TRBD2	-	CASSGVVAGGPDTQYF	TGTGCCAGTAGTGGGGTGGTGGCGGGGGGGCCCGATACGCAGTATTTT
TRBV5-1	TRBJ2-1	TRBD2	-	CASSWGGGRYNEQFF	TGCGCCAGCAGCTGGGGGGGAGGGCGGTACAATGAGCAGTTCTTC
TRBV5-6	TRBJ1-1	-	-	CASSPGGGDLFTEAFF	TGTGCCAGCAGCCCCGGTGGGGGCGATTTGTTCACTGAAGCTTTCTTT
TRBV5-1	TRBJ1-1	TRBD1	-	CASSATGLTEAFF	TGCGCCAGCAGCGCGACAGGGTTAACCGAAGCTTTCTTT
TRBV20-1	TRBJ2-3	-	-	CSVRGTDTQYF	TGCAGTGTGAGAGGGACAGATACGCAGTATTTT
TRBV6-5	TRBJ1-1	TRBD1	-	CASSSGTGVLKVEAFF	TGTGCCAGCAGTTCCGGGACAGGGGTGTTGAAGGTTGAAGCTTTCTTT
TRBV29-1	TRBJ2-7	TRBD1	once	CSVHATGGYEQYF	TGCAGCGTTCATGCGACAGGGGGCTACGAGCAGTACTTC
TRBV7-9	TRBJ2-1	TRBD2	-	CASSLAAGRVNEQFF	TGTGCCAGCAGCTTAGCGGCAGGGAGGGTGAATGAGCAGTTCTTC
TRBV2	TRBJ2-7	-	-	CASLGGGNYEQYF	TGTGCCAGCTTAGGGGGCGGGAATTACGAGCAGTACTTC
TRBV6-5	TRBJ1-4	-	few	CASSYSGPPEKLFF	TGTGCCAGCAGTTACTCTGGCCCCCCTGAAAAACTGTTTTTT
TRBV19	TRBJ1-2	-	once	CASSPRGTNYGYTF	TGTGCCAGTAGCCCTCGGGGGACTAACTATGGCTACACCTTC
TRBV5-1	TRBJ2-7	-	-	CASSHQGYEQYF	TGCGCCAGCAGCCACCAGGGCTACGAGCAGTACTTC
TRBV18	TRBJ1-5	-	once	CASSTTPGDQPQHF	TGTGCCAGCTCAACGACGCCAGGGGACCAGCCCCAGCATTTT
TRBV9	TRBJ2-1	TRBD2	-	CASSPGKRGAYNEQFF	TGTGCCAGCAGCCCCGGAAAGCGGGGGGCTTACAATGAGCAGTTCTTC
TRBV28	TRBJ1-2	-	-	CAISPGGVEGYTF	TGTGCCATTTCCCCGGGGGGGGTCGAAGGCTACACCTTC
TRBV29-1	TRBJ1-1	TRBD1	-	CSVAQGARTEAFF	TGCAGCGTAGCACAGGGGGCGAGGACTGAAGCTTTCTTT
TRBV19	TRBJ2-2	-	-	CAIGGGGTGELFF	TGTGCAATAGGGGGGGGCGGCACCGGGGAGCTGTTTTTT
TRBV5-1	TRBJ1-4	-	-	CASSLAHNEKLFF	TGCGCCAGCAGCTTGGCCCATAATGAAAAACTGTTTTTT
TRBV5-4	TRBJ1-1	TRBD1	-	CASSAGQGTYTEAFF	TGTGCCAGCAGCGCCGGACAGGGGACTTACACTGAAGCTTTCTTT
TRBV2	TRBJ2-1	TRBD2	-	CASNTASGRWQFF	TGTGCCAGCAATACAGCTAGCGGGAGGTGGCAGTTCTTC
TRBV7-2	TRBJ2-1	-	-	CASSLTGQIINEQFF	TGTGCCAGCAGCTTAACCGGACAGATTATCAATGAGCAGTTCTTC
TRBV11-2	TRBJ2-7	-	-	CASSNQPQVHEQYF	TGTGCCAGCAGCAATCAACCACAGGTCCACGAGCAGTACTTC
TRBV5-1	TRBJ2-1	TRBD1	-	CASSGDSPYNEQFF	TGCGCCAGCAGCGGGGACAGTCCTTACAATGAGCAGTTCTTC
TRBV19	TRBJ2-5	-	-	CASSIDPNGGTQYF	TGTGCCAGTAGTATAGATCCAAACGGGGGGACCCAGTACTTC
TRBV5-4	TRBJ2-7	TRBD1	-	CASRSGQGNEQYF	TGTGCCAGCAGGTCGGGACAGGGGAACGAGCAGTACTTC
TRBV25-1	TRBJ1-3	TRBD1	-	CASSADRDRGSGNTIYF	TGTGCCAGCAGTGCTGACCGGGACAGGGGGTCTGGAAACACCATATATTTT
TRBV4-1	TRBJ1-5	TRBD1	-	CASSQETGVNQPQHF	TGCGCCAGCAGCCAAGAGACAGGGGTGAATCAGCCCCAGCATTTT
TRBV5-1	TRBJ2-1	-	-	CASSLGMSSYNEQFF	TGCGCCAGCAGCTTGGGCATGAGCTCCTACAATGAGCAGTTCTTC
TRBV7-8	TRBJ2-3	-	-	CASSFEGHHTDTQYF	TGTGCCAGCAGCTTCGAGGGACACCACACAGATACGCAGTATTTT
TRBV6-5	TRBJ1-2	TRBD1	-	CASSSYRGEGYTF	TGTGCCAGCAGTAGCTACAGGGGGGAGGGCTACACCTTC
TRBV6-5	TRBJ2-1	TRBD2	-	CASSPSGGSNEQFF	TGTGCCAGCAGCCCTAGCGGGGGAAGCAATGAGCAGTTCTTC
TRBV19	TRBJ1-1	-	few	CASSREGGMNTEAFF	TGTGCCAGTAGTAGAGAGGGGGGTATGAACACTGAAGCTTTCTTT
TRBV5-1	TRBJ2-2	TRBD1	-	CASKGTAHTTGELFF	TGCGCCAGCAAAGGGACAGCCCACACCACCGGGGAGCTGTTTTTT
TRBV7-9	TRBJ1-1	-	few	CSSSLADRGEAFF	TGTTCCAGCAGCTTAGCAGATAGGGGTGAAGCTTTCTTT
TRBV28	TRBJ2-7	-	-	CASNHYDRPYEQYF	TGTGCCAGCAACCATTACGACAGGCCCTACGAGCAGTACTTC
TRBV5-1	TRBJ2-2	TRBD1	few	CASSRGTDTFLGELFF	TGCGCCAGCAGCAGAGGGACAGACACCTTCCTAGGGGAGCTGTTTTTT
TRBV11-3	TRBJ1-4	TRBD1	-	CARIDRVPNEKLFF	TGTGCCAGAATCGACAGGGTACCTAATGAAAAACTGTTTTTT
TRBV9	TRBJ2-1	-	-	CASSVEVGGLGNEQFF	TGTGCCAGCAGCGTAGAGGTTGGCGGACTGGGTAATGAGCAGTTCTTC
TRBV15	TRBJ1-1	-	-	CATSSSGGGMNTEAFF	TGTGCCACCAGCAGCTCTGGGGGGGGGATGAACACTGAAGCTTTCTTT
TRBV5-4	TRBJ1-4	-	-	CASSLYAGTNEKLFF	TGTGCCAGCAGCTTGTATGCGGGCACTAATGAAAAACTGTTTTTT
TRBV7-9	TRBJ2-1	TRBD2	-	CASSLSAGRGDEQFF	TGTGCCAGCAGCTTATCAGCGGGGAGGGGAGATGAGCAGTTCTTC
TRBV27	TRBJ2-2	TRBD1	-	CASRRGTGGGNGELFF	TGTGCCAGCAGACGGGGGACAGGGGGCGGGAACGGGGAGCTGTTTTTT
TRBV6-1	TRBJ2-3	TRBD2	-	CASTGGRGADTQYF	TGTGCCAGCACTGGCGGGAGGGGGGCAGATACGCAGTATTTT
TRBV6-1	TRBJ1-4	TRBD1	-	CASSGQGAGEKLFF	TGTGCCAGCAGTGGGCAGGGGGCAGGGGAAAAACTGTTTTTT
TRBV19	TRBJ2-1	-	-	CASSGLYNEQFF	TGTGCCAGCAGCGGACTGTACAATGAGCAGTTCTTC
TRBV9	TRBJ2-1	TRBD2	-	CASSAGGWGDEQFF	TGTGCCAGCAGCGCCGGGGGGTGGGGGGATGAGCAGTTCTTC
TRBV5-1	TRBJ2-5	TRBD2	once	CASSSSGGLQETQYF	TGCGCCAGCAGCTCTAGCGGGGGCCTCCAAGAGACCCAGTACTTC
TRBV29-1	TRBJ2-5	TRBD2	-	CSGKLAGFRETQYF	TGCAGCGGCAAACTAGCGGGGTTCCGGGAGACCCAGTACTTC
TRBV25-1	TRBJ2-3	TRBD2	few	CASSDGGVDTQYF	TGTGCCAGCAGTGACGGGGGGGTAGATACGCAGTATTTT
TRBV4-3	TRBJ1-1	-	-	CASSHEDGGELDF	TGCGCCAGCAGCCATGAGGACGGGGGTGAGCTGGACTTT
TRBV2	TRBJ2-7	-	-	CASNGLSSYEQYF	TGTGCCAGCAATGGACTTAGCTCCTACGAGCAGTACTTC
TRBV27	TRBJ1-1	-	-	CASSPWRRGPTEAFF	TGTGCCAGCAGTCCCTGGCGAAGGGGCCCCACTGAAGCTTTCTTT
TRBV4-3	TRBJ2-7	TRBD2	few	CASSQSSPGTKTSYEQYF	TGCGCCAGCAGCCAATCCAGCCCCGGGACTAAGACCTCCTACGAGCAGTACTTC